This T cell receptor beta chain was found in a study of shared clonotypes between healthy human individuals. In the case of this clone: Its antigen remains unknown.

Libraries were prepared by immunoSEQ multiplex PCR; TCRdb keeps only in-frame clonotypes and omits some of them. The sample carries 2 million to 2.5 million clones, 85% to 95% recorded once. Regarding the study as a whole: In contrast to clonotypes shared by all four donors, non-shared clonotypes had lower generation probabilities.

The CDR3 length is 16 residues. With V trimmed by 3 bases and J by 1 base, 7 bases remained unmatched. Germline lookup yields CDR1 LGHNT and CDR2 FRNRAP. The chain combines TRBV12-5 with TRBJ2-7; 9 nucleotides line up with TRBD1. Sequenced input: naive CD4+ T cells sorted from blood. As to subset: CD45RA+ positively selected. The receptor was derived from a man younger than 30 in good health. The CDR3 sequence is CASGLSTGGWSYEQYF. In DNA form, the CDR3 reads TGTGCTAGTGGTTTATCCACAGGGGGCTGGTCCTACGAGCAGTACTTC.